The T cell receptor (beta chain) under discussion was sequenced for a study of blood T cell repertoires in COVID-19. Assay used: immunoSEQ multiplex PCR; TCRdb lists only in-frame clones, some missing. The top ten clones hold 3.5% to 4.5% of a sample with about 60,000 clones, approximately 85% of them seen once. V lost 5 bases to trimming and J lost 7 bases, with 14 bases between them. Looked up from germline, CDR1 is MNHEY and CDR2 is SVGAGI. This CDR3 spans 13 amino acids. This clone was observed once. The source material was peripheral blood. This sequence was found in a man between 45 and 60 years old with active COVID-19. The gene calls are TRBV6-5 and TRBJ1-1; D call uncertain. In DNA form, the CDR3 reads TGTGCCAGCAGTCGACAAACGGGAAGTGAAGCTTTCTTT. The encoded protein is CASSRQTGSEAFF.